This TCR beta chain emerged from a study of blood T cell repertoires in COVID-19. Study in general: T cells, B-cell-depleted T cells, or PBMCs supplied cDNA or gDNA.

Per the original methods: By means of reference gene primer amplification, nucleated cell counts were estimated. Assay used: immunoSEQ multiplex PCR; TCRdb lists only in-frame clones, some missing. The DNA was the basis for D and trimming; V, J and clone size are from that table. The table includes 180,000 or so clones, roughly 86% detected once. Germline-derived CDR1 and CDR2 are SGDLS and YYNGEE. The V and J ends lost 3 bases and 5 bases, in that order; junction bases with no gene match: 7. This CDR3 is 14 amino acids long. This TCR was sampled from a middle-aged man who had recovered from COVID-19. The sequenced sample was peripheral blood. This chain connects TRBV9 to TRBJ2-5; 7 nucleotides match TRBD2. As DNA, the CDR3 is TGTGCCAGCAGCGGGACTAGGGATGTGGAGACCCAGTACTTC. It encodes CASSGTRDVETQYF. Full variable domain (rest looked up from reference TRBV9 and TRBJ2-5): DSGVTQTPKHLITATGQRVTLRCSPRSGDLSVYWYQQSLDQGLQFLIQYYNGEERAKGNILERFSAQQFPDLHSELNLSSLELGDSALYFCASSGTRDVETQYFGPGTRLLVL.